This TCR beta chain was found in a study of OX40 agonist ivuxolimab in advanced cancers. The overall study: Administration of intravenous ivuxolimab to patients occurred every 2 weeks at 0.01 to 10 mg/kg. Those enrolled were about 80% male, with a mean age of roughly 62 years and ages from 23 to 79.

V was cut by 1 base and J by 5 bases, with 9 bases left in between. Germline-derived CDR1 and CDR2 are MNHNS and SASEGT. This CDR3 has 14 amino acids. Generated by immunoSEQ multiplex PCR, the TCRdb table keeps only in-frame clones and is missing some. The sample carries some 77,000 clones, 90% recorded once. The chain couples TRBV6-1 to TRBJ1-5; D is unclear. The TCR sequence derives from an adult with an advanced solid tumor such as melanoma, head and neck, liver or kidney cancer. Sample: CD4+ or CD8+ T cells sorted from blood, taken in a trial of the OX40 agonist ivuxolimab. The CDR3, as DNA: TGTGCCAGCAGTGAAGATGGGGAGGATCAGCCCCAGCATTTT. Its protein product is CASSEDGEDQPQHF.